The clone carrying this TCR beta chain appeared a single time. The data stem from a study of cytomegalovirus exposure and HLA in healthy donors. Looked up from germline, CDR1 is DFQATT and CDR2 is SNEGSKA (reference sequence). The CDR3 is made up of 11 amino acids. PCR was performed using 60 Vbeta and 13 Jbeta primers. The protocol was immunoSEQ multiplex PCR, while the TCRdb copy is restricted to in-frame clones and leaves out a portion. Among 200,000 to 300,000 clones listed, 80% to 90% were seen once. This chain joins TRBV20-1 and TRBJ2-5; 9 nucleotides agree with TRBD2. The specimen sequenced was PBMCs. The clonotype originates from a woman aged 40 to 50 in good health and CMV-seropositive. CDR3 sequence: CSPSGEETQYF. The CDR3 DNA follows: TGCAGCCCTAGCGGGGAAGAGACCCAGTACTTC.